This entry features one TCR beta chain sequence. The data are from a study of blood T cell repertoires in COVID-19. Background on the study: Samples representing acute and convalescent COVID-19 were sourced from the United States, Italy and Spain. The cDNA or gDNA used as material had been derived from T cells, B-cell-depleted T cells, or PBMCs.

The CDR3 has 14 amino acids. Germline V gene sequence: CDR1 SGHRS, CDR2 YFSETQ. V was clipped by 2 bases and J by 2 bases, with 8 bases between them. Using immunoSEQ multiplex PCR, the repertoire was profiled, and TCRdb retains in-frame clones only, with some absent. The table records 200,000 to 300,000 clones, approximately 89% of them present only once. The sequenced sample consisted of PBMCs or T cells enriched from blood (not recorded which). The TCR sequence derives from a woman aged 25 to 45 with acute COVID-19. The chain links TRBV5-1 to TRBJ1-3; the D gene is possibly TRBD1 (5 bases). In nucleotides, the CDR3 is TGCGCCAGCAGCTTAGGGGATCCTGGAAACACCATATATTTT. Its protein product is CASSLGDPGNTIYF.